This T cell receptor beta chain was recovered during a study of post-analysis software for immune sequencing data. As for the study in general: As for disease course, relapsing-remitting, secondary progressive and progressive-relapsing multiple sclerosis were all included. Study-level findings and limits: A significant reduction in normalized Chao1 diversity was observed in multiple sclerosis patients versus controls. About five TRBV segments were more frequent in patients than controls; TRBV5-6, TRBV5-1 and TRBV20-1 belonged to this group. Analysis by F measure revealed that same-batch samples clustered strongly together.

Prepared TCR beta cDNA libraries contained unique molecular identifiers. The source material, 1 to 10 million T cells, gave rise to 500,000 or so cDNA molecules. A single record per CDR3 protein comes from TCRdb applying MiXCR to the PCR reads. The sample includes roughly 730,000 distinct CDR3 sequences, roughly 27% of them seen just once. This clonotype occurred a few times. Its target is unknown. This CDR3 comprises 15 residues. Germline assignment: CDR1 LGHDT and CDR2 YNNKEL (reference sequence). After removal of 1 base from V and 9 bases from J, the junction contained 10 bases not matched to a gene.

The clonotype was recovered from a girl between 10 and 17 years old with multiple sclerosis. The V and J genes are TRBV3-1 and TRBJ2-3; 7 bases line up with TRBD2. Sequenced: blood. The CDR3 DNA is TGTGCCAGCAGCCAAGGAGCGGGGCCCCAGGCGACGCAGTATTTT. Amino acid sequence: CASSQGAGPQATQYF.